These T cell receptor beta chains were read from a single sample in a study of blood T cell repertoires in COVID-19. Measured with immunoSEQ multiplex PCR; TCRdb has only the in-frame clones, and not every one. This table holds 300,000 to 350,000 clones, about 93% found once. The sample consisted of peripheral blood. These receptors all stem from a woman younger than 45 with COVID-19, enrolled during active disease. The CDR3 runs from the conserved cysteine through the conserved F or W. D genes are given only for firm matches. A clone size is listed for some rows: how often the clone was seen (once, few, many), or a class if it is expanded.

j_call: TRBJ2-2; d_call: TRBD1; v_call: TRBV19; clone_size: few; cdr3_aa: CASSKGQGANTGELFF; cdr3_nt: TGTGCCAGTAGTAAGGGACAGGGGGCAAACACCGGGGAGCTGTTTTTT
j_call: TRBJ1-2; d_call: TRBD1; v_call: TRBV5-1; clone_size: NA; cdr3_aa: CASSETGEGYTF; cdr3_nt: TGCGCCAGCAGCGAAACAGGGGAGGGCTACACCTTC
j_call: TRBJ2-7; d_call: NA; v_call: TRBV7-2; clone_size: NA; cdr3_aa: CASSGSNRPYEQYF; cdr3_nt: TGTGCCAGCAGCGGCAGTAACCGTCCCTACGAGCAGTACTTC
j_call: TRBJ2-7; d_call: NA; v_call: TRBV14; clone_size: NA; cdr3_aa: CASSHGGRYEQYF; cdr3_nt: TGTGCCAGCAGCCATGGGGGGAGGTACGAGCAGTACTTC
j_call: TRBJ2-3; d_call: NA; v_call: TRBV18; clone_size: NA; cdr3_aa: CASSPPARGVSDTQYF; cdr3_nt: TGTGCCAGCTCACCACCGGCCAGGGGAGTGTCAGATACGCAGTATTTT
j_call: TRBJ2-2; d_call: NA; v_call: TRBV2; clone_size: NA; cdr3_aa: CASSEGSALAYTGELFF; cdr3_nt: TGTGCCAGCAGTGAAGGGTCGGCTCTAGCCTACACCGGGGAGCTGTTTTTT
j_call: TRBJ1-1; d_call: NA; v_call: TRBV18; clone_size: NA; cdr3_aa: CASSPDSLEAFF; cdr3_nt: TGTGCCAGCTCTCCCGACAGCCTTGAAGCTTTCTTT
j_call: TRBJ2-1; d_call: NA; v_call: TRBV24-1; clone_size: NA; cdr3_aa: CATSDSTRPHEQFF; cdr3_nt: TGTGCCACCAGTGATTCGACTAGACCCCATGAGCAGTTCTTC
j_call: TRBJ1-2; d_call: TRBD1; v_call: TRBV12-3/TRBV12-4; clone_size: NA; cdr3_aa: CAIHPEDRADYTF; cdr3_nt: TGTGCCATACATCCCGAGGACAGGGCGGACTACACCTTC
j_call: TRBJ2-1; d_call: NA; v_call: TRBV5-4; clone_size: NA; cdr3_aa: CASSPDSDNEQFF; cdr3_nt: TGTGCCAGCAGCCCTGACAGCGACAATGAGCAGTTCTTC
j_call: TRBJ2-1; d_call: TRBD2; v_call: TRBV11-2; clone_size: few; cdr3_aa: CASTSAGYNEQFF; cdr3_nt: TGTGCCAGCACATCAGCGGGGTACAATGAGCAGTTCTTC
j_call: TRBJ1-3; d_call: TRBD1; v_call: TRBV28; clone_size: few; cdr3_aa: CASITGDSSGNTIYF; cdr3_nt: TGTGCCAGCATTACAGGGGACTCCTCTGGAAACACCATATATTTT
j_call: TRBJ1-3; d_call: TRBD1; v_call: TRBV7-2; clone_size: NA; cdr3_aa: CASSLMGQGDTIYF; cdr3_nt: TGTGCCAGCAGCTTGATGGGACAGGGCGACACCATATATTTT
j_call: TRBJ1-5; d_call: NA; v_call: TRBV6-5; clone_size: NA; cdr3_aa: CAAQPFRVSNQPQHF; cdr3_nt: TGTGCCGCTCAGCCATTCAGGGTTAGCAATCAGCCCCAGCATTTT
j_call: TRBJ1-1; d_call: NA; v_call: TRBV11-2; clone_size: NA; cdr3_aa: CASSFGATEAFF; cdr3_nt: TGTGCCAGCAGCTTTGGGGCTACTGAAGCTTTCTTT
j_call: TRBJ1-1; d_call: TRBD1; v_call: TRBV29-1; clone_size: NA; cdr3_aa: CSVHGQEDTEAFF; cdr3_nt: TGCAGCGTCCACGGACAGGAGGACACTGAAGCTTTCTTT
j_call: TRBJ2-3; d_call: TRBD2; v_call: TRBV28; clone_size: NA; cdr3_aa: CASSPLAGGDDTQYF; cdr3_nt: TGTGCCAGCAGCCCCCTAGCGGGAGGAGATGATACGCAGTATTTT
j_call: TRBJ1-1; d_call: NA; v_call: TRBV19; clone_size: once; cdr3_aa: CASSIIEGHLNTEAFF; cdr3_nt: TGTGCCAGTAGTATCATTGAGGGACACCTGAACACTGAAGCTTTCTTT
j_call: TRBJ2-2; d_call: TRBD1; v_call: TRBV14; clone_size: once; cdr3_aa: CASSLRGRGTGELFF; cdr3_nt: TGTGCCAGCAGCCTCAGGGGGCGCGGCACCGGGGAGCTGTTTTTT
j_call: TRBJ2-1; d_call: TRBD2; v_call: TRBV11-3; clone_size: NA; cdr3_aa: CASSLEGRDDFLNEQFF; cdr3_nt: TGTGCCAGCAGCTTAGAGGGGAGGGATGATTTTCTCAATGAGCAGTTCTTC
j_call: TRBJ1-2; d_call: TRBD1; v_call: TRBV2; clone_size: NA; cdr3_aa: CASRTGAVDGYTF; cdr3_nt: TGTGCCAGCAGGACAGGGGCAGTGGATGGCTACACCTTC
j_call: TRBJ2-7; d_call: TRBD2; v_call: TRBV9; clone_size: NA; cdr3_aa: CASSVEPSGYEQYF; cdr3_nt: TGTGCCAGCAGCGTAGAGCCTAGCGGCTACGAGCAGTACTTC
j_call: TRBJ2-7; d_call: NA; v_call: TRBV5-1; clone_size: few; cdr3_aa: CASSRTVSSYEQYF; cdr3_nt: TGCGCCAGCAGCCGGACTGTGAGCTCCTACGAGCAGTACTTC
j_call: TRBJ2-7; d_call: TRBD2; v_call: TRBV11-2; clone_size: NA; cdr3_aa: CASSLFYGGNRVEQYF; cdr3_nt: TGTGCCAGCAGCTTATTCTACGGGGGGAATCGGGTCGAGCAGTACTTC
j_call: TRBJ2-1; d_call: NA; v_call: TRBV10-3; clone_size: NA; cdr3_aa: CAISESSGLGYNEQFF; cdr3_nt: TGTGCCATCAGTGAGTCATCAGGGTTGGGATACAATGAGCAGTTCTTC
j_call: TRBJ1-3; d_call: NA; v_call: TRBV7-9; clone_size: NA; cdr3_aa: CASSRGSSGNTIYF; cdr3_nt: TGTGCCAGCAGCCGAGGATCCTCTGGAAACACCATATATTTT
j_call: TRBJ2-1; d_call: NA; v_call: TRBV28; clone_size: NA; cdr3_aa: CASSPGSSYNEQFF; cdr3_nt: TGTGCCAGCAGTCCCGGGAGCTCCTACAATGAGCAGTTCTTC
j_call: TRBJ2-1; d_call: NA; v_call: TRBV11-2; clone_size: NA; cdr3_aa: CASSIIDEQFF; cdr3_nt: TGTGCCAGCAGCATTATCGATGAGCAGTTCTTC
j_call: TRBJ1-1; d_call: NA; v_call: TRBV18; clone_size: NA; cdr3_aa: CASSPGGAGTEAFF; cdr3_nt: TGTGCCAGCTCCCCGGGGGGGGCTGGGACTGAAGCTTTCTTT
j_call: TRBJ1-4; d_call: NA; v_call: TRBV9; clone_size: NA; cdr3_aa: CASSVGGVNEKLFF; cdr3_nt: TGTGCCAGCAGCGTAGGAGGAGTTAATGAAAAACTGTTTTTT
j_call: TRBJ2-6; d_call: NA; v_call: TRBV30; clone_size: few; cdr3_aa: CACLGSGSGANVLTF; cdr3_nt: TGTGCCTGCCTCGGCAGCGGGTCTGGGGCCAACGTCCTGACTTTC
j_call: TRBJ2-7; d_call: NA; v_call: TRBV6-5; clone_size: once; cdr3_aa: CASSYRGTGYEQYF; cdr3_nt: TGTGCCAGCAGTTACAGGGGTACCGGCTACGAGCAGTACTTC
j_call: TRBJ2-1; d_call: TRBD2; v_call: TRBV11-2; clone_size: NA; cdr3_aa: CASSPGLAGGVEQFF; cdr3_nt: TGTGCCAGCAGCCCGGGACTAGCGGGAGGTGTTGAGCAGTTCTTC
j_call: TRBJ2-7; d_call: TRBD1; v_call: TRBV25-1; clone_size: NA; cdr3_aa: CASSGADRVRNYFDEQYF; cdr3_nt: TGTGCCAGCAGTGGGGCGGACAGGGTACGCAACTACTTTGATGAGCAGTACTTC
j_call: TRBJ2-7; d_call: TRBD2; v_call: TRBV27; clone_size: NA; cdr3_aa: CASSFSGGAYEQYF; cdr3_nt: TGTGCCAGCAGTTTTTCGGGAGGCGCCTACGAGCAGTACTTC
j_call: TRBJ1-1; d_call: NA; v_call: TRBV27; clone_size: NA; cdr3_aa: CASSLLKGVNTEAFF; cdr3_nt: TGTGCCAGCAGTTTATTAAAGGGGGTGAACACTGAAGCTTTCTTT
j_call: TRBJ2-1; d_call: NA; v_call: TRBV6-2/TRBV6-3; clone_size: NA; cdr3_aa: CASSYFSGGAGNEQFF; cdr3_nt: TGTGCCAGCAGTTACTTTTCTGGGGGCGCGGGTAATGAGCAGTTCTTC
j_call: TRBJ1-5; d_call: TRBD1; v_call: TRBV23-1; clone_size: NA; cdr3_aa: CASSLETGARQPQHF; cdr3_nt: TGCGCCAGCAGTCTAGAGACAGGGGCCAGGCAGCCCCAGCATTTT
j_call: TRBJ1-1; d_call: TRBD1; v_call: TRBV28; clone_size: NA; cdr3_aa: CASSTTGDTEAFF; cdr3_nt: TGTGCCAGCAGTACTACAGGGGACACTGAAGCTTTCTTT
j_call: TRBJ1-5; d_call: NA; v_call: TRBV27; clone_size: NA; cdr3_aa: CASSLGRGNQPQHF; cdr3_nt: TGTGCCAGCAGTTTAGGTAGGGGGAATCAGCCCCAGCATTTT
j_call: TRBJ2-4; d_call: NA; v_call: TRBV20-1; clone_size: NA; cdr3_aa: CSAGVQVWEYF; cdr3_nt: TGCAGTGCCGGAGTCCAAGTCTGGGAGTACTTC
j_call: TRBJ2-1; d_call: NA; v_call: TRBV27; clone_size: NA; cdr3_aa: CASSLPGYNEQFF; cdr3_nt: TGTGCCAGCAGTTTACCCGGGTACAATGAGCAGTTCTTC
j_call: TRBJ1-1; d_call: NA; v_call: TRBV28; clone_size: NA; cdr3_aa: CASSSNLRSGIF; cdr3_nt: TGTGCCAGCAGTTCCAACCTCAGGAGCGGAATCTTT
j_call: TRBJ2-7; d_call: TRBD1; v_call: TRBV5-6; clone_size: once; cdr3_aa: CASSLGQGNNEQYF; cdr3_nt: TGTGCCAGCAGCCTCGGACAGGGAAATAACGAGCAGTACTTC
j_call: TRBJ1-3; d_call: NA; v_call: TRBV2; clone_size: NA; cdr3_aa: CASSQLRVSGNTIYF; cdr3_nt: TGTGCCAGCAGCCAACTCAGGGTTTCTGGAAACACCATATATTTT
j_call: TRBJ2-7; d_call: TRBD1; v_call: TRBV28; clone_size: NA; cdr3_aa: CASRPGQGSYEQYF; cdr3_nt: TGTGCCAGCAGGCCGGGACAGGGGTCCTACGAGCAGTACTTC
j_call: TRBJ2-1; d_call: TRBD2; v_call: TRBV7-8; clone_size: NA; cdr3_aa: CASSPKILAGGSRYNEQFF; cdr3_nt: TGTGCCAGCAGCCCAAAAATACTAGCGGGAGGCTCAAGGTACAATGAGCAGTTCTTC
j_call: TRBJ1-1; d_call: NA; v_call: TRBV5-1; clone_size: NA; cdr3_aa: CASSLGGLNTEAFF; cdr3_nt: TGCGCCAGCAGCTTGGGGGGGCTGAACACTGAAGCTTTCTTT